This is a list of T cell receptor beta chains from one sample in a study of OX40 agonist ivuxolimab in advanced cancers. Libraries were prepared by immunoSEQ multiplex PCR; TCRdb keeps only in-frame clonotypes and omits some of them. The table has approximately 46,000 clones, over 60% seen once. The input for sequencing was CD4+ or CD8+ T cells sorted from blood, taken in a trial of the OX40 agonist ivuxolimab. The source is an adult with an advanced solid tumor such as melanoma, head and neck, liver or kidney cancer. CDR3s include the opening cysteine and the closing phenylalanine or tryptophan. Fields, in order: CDR3 protein, CDR3 DNA, V gene, J gene, clone size, D gene. D genes are given only for firm matches. Size is omitted from some rows. Given values are once, few, many or a class for expanded clones.

CASSLGGLAGEEQFF	TGTGCCAGCAGCTTAGGGGGACTAGCGGGCGAGGAGCAGTTCTTC	TRBV11-3	TRBJ2-1	NA	TRBD2
CASSLLVTNTGELFF	TGTGCCAGCAGCTTGTTGGTCACGAACACCGGGGAGCTGTTTTTT	TRBV7-6	TRBJ2-2	few	NA
CASSQDLGASGRTYNEQFF	TGCGCCAGCAGCCAAGATCTAGGGGCTAGCGGGAGGACCTACAATGAGCAGTTCTTC	TRBV4-1	TRBJ2-1	NA	TRBD2
CASSRADSSYNEQFF	TGTGCCAGCAGCCGGGCTGATAGCTCCTACAATGAGCAGTTCTTC	TRBV28	TRBJ2-1	NA	NA
CASSLDDPNNQPQHF	TGCGCCAGCAGCTTGGACGACCCTAACAATCAGCCCCAGCATTTT	TRBV5-1	TRBJ1-5	NA	NA
CASSSGAGHSEELFF	TGCGCCAGCAGCTCAGGGGCAGGACATAGTGAGGAACTGTTTTTT	TRBV5-1	TRBJ1-4	NA	NA
CASSLRDRGAYEQYF	TGCGCCAGCAGCCTGAGGGACAGGGGAGCCTACGAGCAGTACTTC	TRBV5-1	TRBJ2-7	NA	TRBD1
CASSLVVNTEAFF	TGTGCCAGCAGCTTAGTCGTGAACACTGAAGCTTTCTTT	TRBV7-6	TRBJ1-1	NA	NA
CASRKGQMNTEAFF	TGTGCCAGCAGGAAGGGACAGATGAACACTGAAGCTTTCTTT	TRBV2	TRBJ1-1	NA	TRBD1
CASSSAGANYGYTF	TGTGCCAGCAGCTCTGCGGGGGCTAACTATGGCTACACCTTC	TRBV11-2	TRBJ1-2	NA	NA
CASSSRVLAGGETQYF	TGCGCCAGCAGCTCCCGTGTACTAGCGGGAGGGGAGACCCAGTACTTC	TRBV4-3	TRBJ2-5	NA	TRBD2
CASSLGSNQPQHF	TGTGCCAGCAGCTTAGGGAGCAATCAGCCCCAGCATTTT	TRBV5-4	TRBJ1-5	NA	NA
CASSYATNTEAFF	TGCGCCAGCAGCTACGCGACGAACACTGAAGCTTTCTTT	TRBV5-1	TRBJ1-1	NA	NA
CASSLTGGSDYNTEAFF	TGTGCCAGCAGTTTAACAGGGGGCTCCGATTATAACACTGAAGCTTTCTTT	TRBV28	TRBJ1-1	NA	TRBD1
CASSRTGVDTQYF	TGCGCCAGCAGCCGTACAGGGGTAGATACGCAGTATTTT	TRBV4-1	TRBJ2-3	NA	TRBD1
CASSSSGTGLSPLHF	TGTGCCAGCAGCTCCTCCGGGACAGGGCTCTCACCCCTCCACTTT	TRBV7-9	TRBJ1-6	few	TRBD1
CASSPQAGQNIQYF	TGTGCCAGCTCACCCCAGGCAGGGCAAAACATTCAGTACTTC	TRBV18	TRBJ2-4	few	NA
CASSSPPDGVLPGDEQFF	TGTGCCAGCAGTTCCCCCCCCGACGGCGTTCTCCCCGGGGATGAGCAGTTCTTC	TRBV27	TRBJ2-1	NA	NA
CASSLATATDGYTF	TGCGCCAGCAGCTTGGCGACCGCCACAGATGGCTACACCTTC	TRBV5-1	TRBJ1-2	NA	NA
CASSQLAGEDTQYF	TGTGCCAGCAGCCAACTAGCGGGAGAAGATACGCAGTATTTT	TRBV5-4	TRBJ2-3	NA	TRBD2
CASSLRPGTQYF	TGTGCCAGCAGTTTACGCCCCGGGACCCAGTACTTC	TRBV28	TRBJ2-5	NA	NA
CASNRQGGYTEAFF	TGTGCCAGTAATAGACAGGGAGGGTACACTGAAGCTTTCTTT	TRBV19	TRBJ1-1	NA	TRBD1
CASSDEYPLRWQYF	TGTGCCAGCAGTGATGAGTATCCCCTACGATGGCAGTACTTC	TRBV2	TRBJ2-7	medium-sized	NA
CASSLDRGPGHSGANVLTF	TGTGCCAGTAGCCTGGACAGGGGACCTGGGCACTCTGGGGCCAACGTCCTGACTTTC	TRBV19	TRBJ2-6	NA	TRBD1
CASSEGGSGNTIYF	TGTGCCAGCAGTGAAGGAGGGTCTGGAAACACCATATATTTT	TRBV6-1	TRBJ1-3	NA	NA
CASSPGTGRGNQPQHF	TGTGCCAGCTCACCGGGGACAGGTCGAGGGAATCAGCCCCAGCATTTT	TRBV18	TRBJ1-5	NA	TRBD1
CASSQQTSGAYEQYF	TGCGCCAGCAGCCAACAGACTAGCGGGGCGTACGAGCAGTACTTC	TRBV4-1	TRBJ2-7	few	TRBD2
CASSLGARDTGELFF	TGCGCCAGCAGCTTGGGGGCTAGAGACACCGGGGAGCTGTTTTTT	TRBV5-1	TRBJ2-2	NA	NA
CASSLQGRTEAFF	TGTGCCAGCAGCTTACAGGGTAGGACTGAAGCTTTCTTT	TRBV7-8	TRBJ1-1	NA	NA
CASIDRTKAGGYTF	TGTGCCAGCATTGACAGGACCAAGGCAGGCGGCTACACCTTC	TRBV28	TRBJ1-2	NA	NA
CASSFVSGYTF	TGTGCCAGCAGCTTTGTTTCGGGCTACACCTTC	TRBV5-1	TRBJ1-2	NA	NA
CASSLSGVGYEKLFF	TGTGCCAGCAGCTTATCCGGTGTAGGCTATGAAAAACTGTTTTTT	TRBV7-2	TRBJ1-4	NA	NA
CASTRPGFEAFF	TGTGCCAGCACGAGACCCGGATTTGAAGCTTTCTTT	TRBV6-6	TRBJ1-1	few	NA
CASSPPMETEAFF	TGTGCCAGCAGTCCCCCGATGGAGACTGAAGCTTTCTTT	TRBV28	TRBJ1-1	NA	NA
CASNNRGGFGYTF	TGTGCCAGTAATAACCGAGGGGGATTTGGCTACACCTTC	TRBV6-6	TRBJ1-2	NA	NA
CASSQQGENNQPQHF	TGTGCCAGCAGCCAACAGGGGGAAAACAATCAGCCCCAGCATTTT	TRBV7-9	TRBJ1-5	NA	TRBD1
CASSIVGGSVSSPLHF	TGTGCCAGTAGTATAGTCGGGGGCTCAGTTTCTTCACCCCTCCACTTT	TRBV19	TRBJ1-6	NA	NA
CASSQSPLAGVEVEQFF	TGCGCCAGCAGCCAAAGCCCCCTAGCGGGAGTTGAGGTTGAGCAGTTCTTC	TRBV4-1	TRBJ2-1	NA	TRBD2
CASSVGVGTETQYF	TGTGCCAGCAGCGTAGGGGTGGGTACGGAGACCCAGTACTTC	TRBV9	TRBJ2-5	NA	NA
CASSRLKPRGGPYEQYF	TGCGCCAGCAGTCGGCTAAAGCCTAGGGGGGGACCCTACGAGCAGTACTTC	TRBV23-1	TRBJ2-7	NA	NA
CASSLKDRGGTEAFF	TGTGCCAGCTCCCTAAAGGACAGGGGCGGCACTGAAGCTTTCTTT	TRBV18	TRBJ1-1	few	TRBD1
CASSAADNQPQHF	TGTGCCAGCAGTGCCGCGGACAATCAGCCCCAGCATTTT	TRBV28	TRBJ1-5	NA	NA
CASSEALRELFF	TGTGCCAGCAGTGAAGCGCTAAGGGAACTGTTTTTT	TRBV6-1	TRBJ1-4	NA	NA
CASSQGGTGDYNEQFF	TGTGCCAGCAGCCAAGGAGGGACTGGAGACTACAATGAGCAGTTCTTC	TRBV14	TRBJ2-1	NA	NA
CASSPLFRLDGYTF	TGTGCCAGCAGCCCCCTTTTTAGGTTGGATGGCTACACCTTC	TRBV11-2	TRBJ1-2	NA	NA
CASSFGTTGNTIYF	TGCGCCAGCAGTTTCGGGACAACTGGAAACACCATATATTTT	TRBV5-1	TRBJ1-3	NA	NA
CASSPRTSSYNEQFF	TGTGCCAGCAGTCCCCGGACTAGCAGCTACAATGAGCAGTTCTTC	TRBV2	TRBJ2-1	NA	TRBD2
CASSTLGGGGYTEAFF	TGTGCCAGTAGTACCCTGGGCGGGGGCGGATACACTGAAGCTTTCTTT	TRBV19	TRBJ1-1	few	NA
CASSSPRSSGSGTDTQYF	TGTGCCAGCAGTTCCCCGAGATCCAGCGGGAGCGGCACAGATACGCAGTATTTT	TRBV27	TRBJ2-3	NA	TRBD2
CASSSRGGRVSNSPLHF	TGTGCCAGCAGCTCCCGCGGGGGCAGGGTGTCGAATTCACCCCTCCACTTT	TRBV13	TRBJ1-6	few	NA
CASSLGPRNEQFF	TGTGCCAGCAGCTTGGGGCCACGCAATGAGCAGTTCTTC	TRBV7-3	TRBJ2-1	NA	NA
CASSGQGDYEQYF	TGTGCCAGCTCTGGGCAGGGTGACTACGAGCAGTACTTC	TRBV6-5	TRBJ2-7	NA	NA
CASSHGRDRGNTEAFF	TGTGCCAGCAGCCATGGACGGGACAGGGGGAACACTGAAGCTTTCTTT	TRBV7-9	TRBJ1-1	NA	TRBD1
CASSLNGGLVETQYF	TGTGCCAGCAGCTTAAACGGGGGACTAGTAGAGACCCAGTACTTC	TRBV7-3	TRBJ2-5	NA	TRBD2
CASSQSGTSPLHF	TGCGCCAGCAGTCAATCAGGAACTTCACCCCTCCACTTT	TRBV23-1	TRBJ1-6	NA	NA